This entry describes one TCR beta chain. Its matching antigen is unknown. From germline, CDR1 is KGHDR and CDR2 SFDVKD. The CDR3 is 16 residues long. V was clipped by 3 bases and J by 7 bases; unmatched bases: 13. This sample is drawn from a study of blood T cells in healthy people across ages. Study-level points and caveats: Greater diversity and more naive CD4+ cells were seen in long-lived donors than in aged donors.

The authors ran a second PCR of roughly 6 to 12 cycles using a sample-barcoded 5' primer and a J-beta primer mix. TCRdb used MiXCR to reprocess the 5' RACE reads, holding one entry per CDR3 protein. The sample contains hundreds of thousands of distinct CDR3 sequences, about 28% of which appear only once. This receptor was obtained from a woman of 80 years or more in good health. The V and J genes are TRBV24-1 and TRBJ2-7; 8 nucleotides match TRBD2. Sequenced sample: blood. The CDR3, as DNA: TGTGCCACCAGTGATCGCTGGGCGGGGGGACTTGATGAGCAGTACTTC. Translating gives CATSDRWAGGLDEQYF.